These T cell receptor beta chains were read from a single sample in a study of preoperative IRX-2 immunotherapy in early breast cancer. Clones were sequenced by immunoSEQ multiplex PCR, and TCRdb holds only the in-frame ones, with some missing. The table shows roughly 34,000 clones, with around nine tenths occurring only once. The starting material was tumor tissue, obtained after IRX-2 immunotherapy. Receptors were obtained from a human donor with breast cancer. The CDR3 runs from the conserved cysteine through the conserved F or W. Fields, in order: clone size, J gene, V gene, D gene, CDR3 protein, CDR3 DNA. A D gene is named only where the DNA matches it firmly. Clone size, where shown, is once, few, many, or a class for clones that have expanded.

NA TRBJ1-5 TRBV28 NA CASSFRGEGNQPQHF TGTGCCAGCAGTTTTCGAGGGGAAGGAAATCAGCCCCAGCATTTT
NA TRBJ1-3 TRBV6-8 NA CASRASRDGGNTIYF TGTGCCAGCAGAGCGTCCCGGGACGGCGGAAACACCATATATTTT
NA TRBJ1-5 TRBV19 NA CASSPQDRPQHF TGTGCCAGTAGTCCTCAGGACAGGCCCCAGCATTTT
few TRBJ1-4 TRBV18 NA CASSPRVTEKLFF TGTGCCAGCTCACCAAGGGTTACTGAAAAACTGTTTTTT
NA TRBJ2-2 TRBV19 TRBD2 CASSIGSLAGAGELFF TGTGCCAGTAGTATTGGATCCTTAGCGGGAGCCGGGGAGCTGTTTTTT
NA TRBJ2-2 TRBV14 NA CASSLLRTGELFF TGTGCCAGCAGCCTACTGCGGACCGGGGAGCTGTTTTTT
NA TRBJ2-3 TRBV22-1 NA CAISDEEGLAGNTDTQYF TGTGCCATCAGTGACGAGGAGGGTCTAGCGGGGAACACAGATACGCAGTATTTT
NA TRBJ2-7 TRBV30 TRBD1 CAWSPGTVSYEQYF TGTGCCTGGAGCCCCGGGACAGTGTCCTACGAGCAGTACTTC
NA TRBJ1-5 TRBV15 TRBD1 CATRGPPGQGAGNQPQHF TGTGCCACCAGGGGGCCTCCGGGACAGGGGGCAGGCAATCAGCCCCAGCATTTT
NA TRBJ1-2 TRBV12-5 NA CASGEPTEANYGYTF TGTGCTAGTGGTGAACCGACAGAGGCTAACTATGGCTACACCTTC
NA TRBJ2-1 TRBV28 NA CASSQYPGSSYNEQFF TGTGCCAGCAGTCAATATCCGGGGAGCTCCTACAATGAGCAGTTCTTC
NA TRBJ1-2 TRBV6-8 NA CASSSGRLSGYTF TGTGCCAGCAGCTCCGGACGGTTGAGTGGCTACACCTTC
NA TRBJ1-2 TRBV5-1 TRBD1 CASSLTGGVNYGYTF TGCGCCAGCAGCCTTACAGGGGGAGTCAACTATGGCTACACCTTC
NA TRBJ2-1 TRBV6-8 TRBD2 CASSRTSVPGGEQFF TGTGCCAGCAGTCGGACTAGCGTCCCCGGCGGTGAGCAGTTCTTC
NA TRBJ1-1 TRBV19 NA CASSIELNTEAFF TGTGCCAGTAGTATAGAATTGAACACTGAAGCTTTCTTT
NA TRBJ2-1 TRBV30 NA CAWSPGLVDNEQFF TGTGCCTGGAGTCCAGGGTTAGTTGACAATGAGCAGTTCTTC
NA TRBJ1-4 TRBV25-1 NA CASTGAPPTNEKLFF TGTGCCAGCACCGGGGCACCACCAACTAATGAAAAACTGTTTTTT
NA TRBJ1-3 TRBV11-3 TRBD1 CASSPRQGRSSGNTIYF TGTGCCAGCAGCCCCCGACAGGGCAGAAGCTCTGGAAACACCATATATTTT
NA TRBJ1-1 TRBV6-1 NA CASSEDLFANTEAFF TGTGCCAGCAGTGAAGATCTTTTTGCGAACACTGAAGCTTTCTTT
NA TRBJ2-4 TRBV28 TRBD1 CASSPTGGAKNIQYF TGTGCCAGCAGTCCGACAGGGGGGGCCAAAAACATTCAGTACTTC
NA TRBJ2-2 TRBV18 NA CASSPLPQATGELFF TGTGCCAGCTCACCACTACCTCAGGCCACCGGGGAGCTGTTTTTT
NA TRBJ1-6 TRBV28 NA CASSLRNRDNSPLHF TGTGCCAGCAGTTTAAGAAACAGAGATAATTCACCCCTCCACTTT
NA TRBJ2-6 TRBV18 NA CASSPQAFGPSGANVLTF TGTGCCAGCTCACCACAAGCCTTCGGGCCCTCTGGGGCCAACGTCCTGACTTTC
NA TRBJ1-4 TRBV5-1 TRBD1 CASSLGSTGGEKLFF TGCGCCAGCAGCTTGGGCTCGACAGGGGGAGAAAAACTGTTTTTT
NA TRBJ1-2 TRBV19 NA CASSIGGRTTDNYGYTF TGTGCCAGTAGTATAGGCGGCAGAACAACTGATAACTATGGCTACACCTTC
NA TRBJ1-2 TRBV19 NA CASSISGTAYGYTF TGTGCCAGTAGTATATCGGGCACGGCCTATGGCTACACCTTC
NA TRBJ2-3 TRBV7-1 NA CASSSSTWDTQYF TGTGCCAGCAGCTCCTCGACTTGGGATACGCAGTATTTT
NA TRBJ2-2 TRBV12-5 NA CASGLGHTGELFF TGTGCTAGTGGTTTGGGCCACACCGGGGAGCTGTTTTTT
NA TRBJ2-1 TRBV11-3 TRBD2 CASSLGLAGADNEQFF TGTGCCAGCAGCTTAGGATTAGCGGGAGCGGACAATGAGCAGTTCTTC